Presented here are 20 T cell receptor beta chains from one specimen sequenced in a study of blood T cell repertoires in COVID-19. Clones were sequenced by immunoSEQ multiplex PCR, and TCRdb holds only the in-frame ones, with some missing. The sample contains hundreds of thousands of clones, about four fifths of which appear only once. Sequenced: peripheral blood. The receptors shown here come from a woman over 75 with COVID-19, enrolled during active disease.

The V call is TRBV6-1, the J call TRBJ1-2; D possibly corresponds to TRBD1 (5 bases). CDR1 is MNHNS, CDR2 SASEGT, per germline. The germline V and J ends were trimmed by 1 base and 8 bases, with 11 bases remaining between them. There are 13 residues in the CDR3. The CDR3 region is CASSEGRAHGYTF. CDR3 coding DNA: TGTGCCAGCAGTGAAGGCAGGGCACACGGCTACACCTTC.

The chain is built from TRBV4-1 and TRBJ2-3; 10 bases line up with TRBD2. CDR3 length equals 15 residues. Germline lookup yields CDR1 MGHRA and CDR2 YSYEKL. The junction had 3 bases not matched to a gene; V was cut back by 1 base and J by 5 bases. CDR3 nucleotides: TGCGCCAGCAGCCAAGGACGGACTAGCGGAGATACGCAGTATTTT. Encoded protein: CASSQGRTSGDTQYF.

CDR3 sequence reads: CAINYGVDTEAFF. CDR3 nucleotide sequence: TGTGCCATCAACTACGGGGTTGACACTGAAGCTTTCTTT. The chain employs TRBV10-3 and TRBJ1-1; D is undetermined. The germline V and J ends were trimmed by 7 bases and 3 bases, with 12 bases remaining between them. CDR1 and CDR2 (germline): ENHRY, SYGVKD. CDR3 length: 13 residues.

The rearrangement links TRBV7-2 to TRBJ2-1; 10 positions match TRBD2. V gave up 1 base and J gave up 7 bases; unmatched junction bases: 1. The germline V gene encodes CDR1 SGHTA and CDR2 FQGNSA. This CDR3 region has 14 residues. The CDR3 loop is CASSLVTSGNEQFF. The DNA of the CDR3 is TGTGCCAGCAGCTTAGTGACTAGCGGGAATGAGCAGTTCTTC. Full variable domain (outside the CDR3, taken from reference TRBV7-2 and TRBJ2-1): GAGVSQSPSNKVTEKGKDVELRCDPISGHTALYWYRQSLGQGLEFLIYFQGNSAPDKSGLPSDRFSAERTGGSVSTLTIQRTQQEDSAVYLCASSLVTSGNEQFFGPGTRLTVL.

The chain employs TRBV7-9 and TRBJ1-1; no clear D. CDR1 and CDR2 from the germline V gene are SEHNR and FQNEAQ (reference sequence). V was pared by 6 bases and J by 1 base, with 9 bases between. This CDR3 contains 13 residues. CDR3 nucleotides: TGTGCCAGCAGTACGACGGGGAACACTGAAGCTTTCTTT. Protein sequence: CASSTTGNTEAFF.

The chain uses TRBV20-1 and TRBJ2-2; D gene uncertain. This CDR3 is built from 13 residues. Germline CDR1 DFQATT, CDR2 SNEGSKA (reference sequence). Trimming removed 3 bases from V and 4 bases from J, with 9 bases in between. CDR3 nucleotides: TGCAGTGCTAGTATCTCCCGCACCGGGGAGCTGTTTTTT. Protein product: CSASISRTGELFF.

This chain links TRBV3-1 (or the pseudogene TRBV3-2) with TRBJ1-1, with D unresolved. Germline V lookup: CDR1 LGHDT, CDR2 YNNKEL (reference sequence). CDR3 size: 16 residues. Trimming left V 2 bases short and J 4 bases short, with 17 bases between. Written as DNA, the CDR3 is TGTGCCAGCAGCCAAAGAAGACCTACGGGGAGCACTGAAGCTTTCTTT. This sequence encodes CASSQRRPTGSTEAFF.

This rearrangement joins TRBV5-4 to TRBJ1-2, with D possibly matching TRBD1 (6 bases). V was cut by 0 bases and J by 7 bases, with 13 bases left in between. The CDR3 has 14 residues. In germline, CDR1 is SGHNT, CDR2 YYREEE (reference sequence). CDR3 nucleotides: TGTGCCAGCAGCTTGGGTCAGGGGCAGGGTGGCTACACCTTC. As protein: CASSLGQGQGGYTF. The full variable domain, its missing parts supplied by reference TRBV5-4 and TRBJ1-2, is ETGVTQSPTHLIKTRGQQVTLRCSSQSGHNTVSWYQQALGQGPQFIFQYYREEENGRGNFPPRFSGLQFPNYSSELNVNALELDDSALYLCASSLGQGQGGYTFGSGTRLTVV.

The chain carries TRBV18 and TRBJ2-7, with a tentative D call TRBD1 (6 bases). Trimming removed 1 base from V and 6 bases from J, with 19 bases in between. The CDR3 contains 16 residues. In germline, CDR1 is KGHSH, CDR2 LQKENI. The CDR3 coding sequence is TGTGCCAGCTCACCACTAAGACAGGCGAGTGGGGGCGAGCAGTACTTC. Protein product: CASSPLRQASGGEQYF.

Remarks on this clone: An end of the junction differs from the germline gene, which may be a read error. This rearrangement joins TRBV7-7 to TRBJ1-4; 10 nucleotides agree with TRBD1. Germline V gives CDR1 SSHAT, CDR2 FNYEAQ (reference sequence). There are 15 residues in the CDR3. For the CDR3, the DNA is TGTGCTAGCAGCTACCGACAGGGGGCGAATGAAAAACTGTTTTTT. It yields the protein CASSYRQGANEKLFF.

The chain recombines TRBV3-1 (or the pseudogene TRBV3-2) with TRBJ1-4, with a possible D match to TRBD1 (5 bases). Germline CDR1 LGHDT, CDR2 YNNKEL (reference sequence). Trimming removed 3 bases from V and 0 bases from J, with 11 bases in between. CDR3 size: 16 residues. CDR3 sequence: CASSHLGTATNEKLFF. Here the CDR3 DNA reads TGTGCCAGCAGCCATTTGGGGACTGCAACTAATGAAAAACTGTTTTTT.

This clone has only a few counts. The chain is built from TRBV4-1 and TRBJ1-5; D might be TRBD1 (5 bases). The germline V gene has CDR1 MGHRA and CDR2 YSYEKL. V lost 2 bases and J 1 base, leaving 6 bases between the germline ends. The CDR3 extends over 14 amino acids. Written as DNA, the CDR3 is TGCGCCAGCAGCCAATACAGGAGCAATCAGCCCCAGCATTTT. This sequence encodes CASSQYRSNQPQHF.

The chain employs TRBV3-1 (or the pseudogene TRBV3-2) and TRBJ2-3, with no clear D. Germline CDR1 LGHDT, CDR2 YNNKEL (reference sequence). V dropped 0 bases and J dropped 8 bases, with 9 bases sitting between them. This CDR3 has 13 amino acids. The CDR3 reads CASSQDVSLTQYF. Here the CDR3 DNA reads TGTGCCAGCAGCCAAGATGTGAGTCTTACGCAGTATTTT.

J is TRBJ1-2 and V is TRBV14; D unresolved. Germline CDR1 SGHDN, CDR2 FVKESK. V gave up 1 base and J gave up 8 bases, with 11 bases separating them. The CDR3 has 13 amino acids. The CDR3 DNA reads TGTGCCAGCAGCCAAGGACCCTCGAGGGGCTACACCTTC. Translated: CASSQGPSRGYTF. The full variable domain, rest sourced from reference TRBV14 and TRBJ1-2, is EAGVTQFPSHSVIEKGQTVTLRCDPISGHDNLYWYRRVMGKEIKFLLHFVKESKQDESGMPNNRFLAERTGGTYSTLKVQPAELEDSGVYFCASSQGPSRGYTFGSGTRLTVV.

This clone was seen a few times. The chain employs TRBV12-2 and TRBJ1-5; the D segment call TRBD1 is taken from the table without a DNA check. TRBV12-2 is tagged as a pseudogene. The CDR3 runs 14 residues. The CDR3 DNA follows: TGTGCAAGGCGAATGGAACAGGGAGTGGAGCCCCAGCATTTT. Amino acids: CARRMEQGVEPQHF.

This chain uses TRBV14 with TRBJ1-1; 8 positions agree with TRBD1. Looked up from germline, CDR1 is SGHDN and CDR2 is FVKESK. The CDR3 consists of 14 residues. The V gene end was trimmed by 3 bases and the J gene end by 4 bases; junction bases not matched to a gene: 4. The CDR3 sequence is CASSQRTGLTEAFF. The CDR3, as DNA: TGTGCCAGCAGCCAGAGGACAGGGCTCACTGAAGCTTTCTTT.

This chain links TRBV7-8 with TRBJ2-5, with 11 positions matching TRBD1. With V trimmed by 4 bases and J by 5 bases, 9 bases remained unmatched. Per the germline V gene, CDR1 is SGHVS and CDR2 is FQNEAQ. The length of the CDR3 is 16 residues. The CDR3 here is CASSSAGTGGWETQYF. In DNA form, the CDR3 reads TGTGCCAGCAGCTCAGCCGGGACAGGGGGTTGGGAGACCCAGTACTTC.

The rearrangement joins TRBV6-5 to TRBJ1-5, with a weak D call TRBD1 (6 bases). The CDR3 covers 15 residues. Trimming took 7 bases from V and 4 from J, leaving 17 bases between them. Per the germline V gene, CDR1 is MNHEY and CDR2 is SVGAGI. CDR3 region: CASISGETGNQPQHF. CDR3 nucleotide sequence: TGTGCCAGCATCTCAGGTGAGACAGGAAATCAGCCCCAGCATTTT.

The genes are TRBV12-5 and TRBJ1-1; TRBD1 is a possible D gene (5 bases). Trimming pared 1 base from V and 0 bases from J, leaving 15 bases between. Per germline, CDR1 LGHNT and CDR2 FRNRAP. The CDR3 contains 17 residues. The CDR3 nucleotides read TGTGCTAGTGGTTTGGCCCTTACAGGAGCTCTGAACACTGAAGCTTTCTTT. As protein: CASGLALTGALNTEAFF.

DNA for the CDR3: TGTGCCAGCTCACCGTGGCCACCCCCCGATCAGCCCCAGCATTTT. Amino acids: CASSPWPPPDQPQHF. The rearrangement uses TRBV18 and TRBJ1-5; the D is unclear. The V end was cut by 3 bases, the J end by 5 bases, with 14 bases between. Germline loops: CDR1 KGHSH, CDR2 LQKENI. This CDR3 comprises 15 residues.